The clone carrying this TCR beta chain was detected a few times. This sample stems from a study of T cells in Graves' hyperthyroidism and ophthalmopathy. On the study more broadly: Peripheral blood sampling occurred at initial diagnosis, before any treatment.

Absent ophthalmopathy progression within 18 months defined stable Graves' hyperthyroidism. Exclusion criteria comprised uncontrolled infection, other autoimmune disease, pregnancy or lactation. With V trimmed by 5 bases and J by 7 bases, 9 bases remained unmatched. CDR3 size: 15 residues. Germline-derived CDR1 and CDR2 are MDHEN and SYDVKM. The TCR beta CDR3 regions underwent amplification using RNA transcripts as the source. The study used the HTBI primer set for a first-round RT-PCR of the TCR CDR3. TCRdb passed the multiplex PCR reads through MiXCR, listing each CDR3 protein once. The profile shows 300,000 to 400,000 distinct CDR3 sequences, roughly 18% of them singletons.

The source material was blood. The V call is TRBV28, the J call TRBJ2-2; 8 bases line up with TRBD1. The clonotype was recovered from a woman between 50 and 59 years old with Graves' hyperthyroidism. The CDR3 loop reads CASSGADRAGGELFF. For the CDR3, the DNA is TGTGCCAGCAGTGGGGCGGACAGGGCCGGCGGGGAGCTGTTTTTT.